Sequencing of this TCR beta chain was carried out in a study of blood T cell repertoires in COVID-19. Some clones are missing from TCRdb's copy, which holds only in-frame ones; the method was immunoSEQ multiplex PCR. This table holds around 210,000 clones, roughly 85% found once. This CDR3 region has 13 residues. Germline V lookup: CDR1 LNHDA, CDR2 SQIVND (reference sequence). Trimming took 10 bases from V and 3 from J, leaving 16 bases between them. The source of this sequence is a man aged 45-60 years with COVID-19, enrolled during active disease. Sequenced input: peripheral blood. The chain joins TRBV19 to TRBJ2-7, with a weak D call TRBD2 (7 bases). DNA for the CDR3: TGTGCCACCGGGGGGCCAGCAGGCTACGAGCAGTACTTC. Protein: CATGGPAGYEQYF.